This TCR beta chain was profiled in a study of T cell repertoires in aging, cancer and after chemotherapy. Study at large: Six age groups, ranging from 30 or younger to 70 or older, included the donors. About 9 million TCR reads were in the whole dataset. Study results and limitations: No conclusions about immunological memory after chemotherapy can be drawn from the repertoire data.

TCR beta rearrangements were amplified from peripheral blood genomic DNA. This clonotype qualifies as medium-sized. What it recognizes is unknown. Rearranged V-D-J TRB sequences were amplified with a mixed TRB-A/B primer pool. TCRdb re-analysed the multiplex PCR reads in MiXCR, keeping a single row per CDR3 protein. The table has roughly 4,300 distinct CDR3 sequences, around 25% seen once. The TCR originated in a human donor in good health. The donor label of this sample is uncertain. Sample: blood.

CDR3 nucleotides: TGTGCCAGCGCTTGGACAGGTTTCAATCAGCCCCAGCATTTT. Translated, it gives CASAWTGFNQPQHF. The V and J genes are TRBV27 and TRBJ1-5, with 7 bases fitting TRBD1. The V gene's germline CDR1 is MNHEY and CDR2 SMNVEV (reference sequence). The V gene end was trimmed by 8 bases and the J gene end by 3 bases; junction bases not matched to a gene: 7. The CDR3 is made up of 14 amino acids.